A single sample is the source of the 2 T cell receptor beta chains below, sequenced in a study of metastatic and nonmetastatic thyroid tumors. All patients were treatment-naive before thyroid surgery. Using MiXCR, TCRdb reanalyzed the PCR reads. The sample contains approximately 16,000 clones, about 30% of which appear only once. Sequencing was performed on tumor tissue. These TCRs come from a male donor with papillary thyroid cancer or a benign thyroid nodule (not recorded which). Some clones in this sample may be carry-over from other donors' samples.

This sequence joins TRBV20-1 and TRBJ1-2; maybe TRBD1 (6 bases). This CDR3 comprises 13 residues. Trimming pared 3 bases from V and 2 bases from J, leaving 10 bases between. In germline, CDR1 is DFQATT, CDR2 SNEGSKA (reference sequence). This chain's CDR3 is CSASQTGNYGYTF. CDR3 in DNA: TGCAGTGCTAGCCAAACAGGGAACTATGGCTACACCTTC.

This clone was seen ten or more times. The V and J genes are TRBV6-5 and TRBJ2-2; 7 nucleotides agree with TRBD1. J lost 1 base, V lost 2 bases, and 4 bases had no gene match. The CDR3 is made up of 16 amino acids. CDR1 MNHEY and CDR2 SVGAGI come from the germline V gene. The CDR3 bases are TGTGCCAGCAGTTACAGGGGGCAGCGGAACACCGGGGAGCTGTTTTTT. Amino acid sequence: CASSYRGQRNTGELFF.